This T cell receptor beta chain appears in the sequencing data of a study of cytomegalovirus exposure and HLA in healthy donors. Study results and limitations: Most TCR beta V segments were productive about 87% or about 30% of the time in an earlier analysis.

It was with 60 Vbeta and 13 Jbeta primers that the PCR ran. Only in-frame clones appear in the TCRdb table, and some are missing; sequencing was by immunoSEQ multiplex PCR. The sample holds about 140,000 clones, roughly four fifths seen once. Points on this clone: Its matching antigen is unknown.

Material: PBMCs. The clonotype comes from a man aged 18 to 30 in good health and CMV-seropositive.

The CDR3 coding sequence is TGTGCCAGTAGTATTGAGTCGAACACCGGGGAGCTGTTTTTT. This gives the protein CASSIESNTGELFF. This chain uses TRBV19 with TRBJ2-2; the D is unclear. This CDR3 comprises 14 residues. Trimming removed 3 bases at V and 0 bases at J, with 5 bases between. From germline, CDR1 is LNHDA and CDR2 SQIVND (reference sequence).